The text below deals with one TCR beta chain. Its antigen is not yet known. No base quality information exists; no much larger clone differs at one position. This entry is derived from a study of CD8 T cell repertoires and HIV-1 epitope variants (dated by TCRdb to 2020 to 2022). With respect to the entire study: Twenty-five peptides representing autologous and known Gag and Nef epitope variants were each used to stimulate T cells in separate culture wells. Among the control conditions were a peptide pool of CMV, EBV and flu, the Ebola AY9 epitope serving as a negative control, and a well with no peptide. A 1M T cell aliquot was kept as an uncultured baseline condition, separate from the 83 T cell cultures. The epitopes tested covered three Gag epitope families plus Nef HW9 and YT9. Cultures were maintained for 9 to 10 days in IMDM with gentamicin, and half-media changes adding IL-2, IL-7 and IL-15 were performed on days 3 and 7. T cells were enriched with the EasySep Human T Cell Enrichment Kit and co-cultured with equal numbers of autologous T cell-negative cells as antigen-presenting cells. A total of around 85 T cell cultures were run, with each culture condition performed in triplicate except for one peptide, which was performed in duplicate. Overall study outcomes, separate from this receptor: The study identified about nine antigen-specific TCR beta clonotypes, over 5 of which appeared to be cross-reactive for autologous or known escape epitope variants. The assay identified only TCR beta chains and indicated proliferation to antigen, not T cell function or cytokine profile. The Nef KF9 family was recognized by five clonotypes and the HW9 family by one, and no responses to the TAALDMSHF plasma variant were observed.

Sequencing of TCR beta CDR3 regions was performed at survey depth on the immunoSEQ platform. The QIAamp DNA micro kit was used to extract genomic DNA from every cultured and uncultured CD8+ T cell population. Processing in the source paper ran as follows. Samples with under 5,000 productive reads were excluded, and this exclusion removed about 6% of the roughly 75 HIV peptide-stimulated cultures. Sequences were trimmed to CDR3 by a MANAFEST web app, and nonproductive sequences, CDR3s under 5 amino acids, and sequences not starting with C or ending with F/W were removed. For a clonotype to count as antigen-specific, the clonotype had to expand relative to the no-peptide control in at least 2 of 3 replicates at FDR 0.01, and only within one epitope family. A specific clonotype also had to show a frequency at least fivefold higher than in wells stimulated with peptides from other epitope families. In TCRdb, the immuneACCESS table is reduced to in-frame sequences with V and J assigned. These tables do not hold every clone; where another copy was compared, an unresolved V gene accounts for under half, and the others remain unexplained. The DNA was the basis for D and trimming; V, J and clone size are from that table. For this sample the table gives some 5,000 clones, of which 65% to 75% were detected only once. The top ten clones comprise 48% of the sample.

Here V drops 6 bases and J drops 6 bases, and the junction holds 7 bases not matched to any gene. The CDR3 goes from the cysteine to the phenylalanine over 14 residues. This entry keeps only the CDR3 DNA: 42 bases, framed from base 1. Based on the germline V gene, the CDR1 and CDR2 sequences are MGHRA and YSYEKL. The EasySep Human CD8+ T Cell Enrichment Kit was used on day 10 to isolate CD8+ T cells from every culture. This sequence originates from a male donor with HIV. The chain was built from TRBV4-1 and TRBJ2-3, with 9 central nucleotides matching TRBD2. Sequenced material: cultured CD8+ T cells derived from PBMCs. The CDR3 in this case is CASSQVAGADTQYF. The nucleotide sequence is given as TGCGCCAGCAGTCAGGTAGCGGGAGCTGATACGCAGTATTTT.